Listed below are T cell receptor beta chains from one sample, sequenced in a study of blood T cell repertoires in COVID-19. Method: immunoSEQ multiplex PCR; TCRdb's copy keeps in-frame clones and lacks some. Of 290,000 or so clones in the sample, around nine tenths were seen once. Sequenced sample: peripheral blood. The receptors shown here come from a man in his 70s with acute or convalescent COVID-19. Each CDR3 is given with its conserved first and last residue. D genes are given only for firm matches. Clone sizes are given selectively: once, few, many, or a class where the clone is expanded.

>TRBJ2-5|TRBV2|few|TRBD2
TGTGCCAGCTCATCTCCTAGCGGGGGGGCGAAGACCCAGTACTTC
CASSSPSGGAKTQYF
>TRBJ1-2|TRBV7-9|NA|TRBD1
TGTGCCAGCAGCGCACAGACAGGGTCCTACTCGGATGGCTACACCTTC
CASSAQTGSYSDGYTF
>TRBJ2-1|TRBV29-1|NA|TRBD1
TGCAGCGTGACCCCGGGACAGGGCTACAATGAGCAGTTCTTC
CSVTPGQGYNEQFF
>TRBJ2-7|TRBV28|NA|TRBD1
TGTGCCAGCAGTTTACGGCTCAGGGGGTTACGAATTACCTACGAGCAGTACTTC
CASSLRLRGLRITYEQYF
>TRBJ2-7|TRBV11-2|NA|NA
TGTGCCAGCAGCTTAGGTAGGGGAACCTACGAGCAGTACTTC
CASSLGRGTYEQYF
>TRBJ2-3|TRBV7-2|NA|NA
TGTGCCAGCAGCTCACTTATTGGCGGGGTAACAGATACGCAGTATTTT
CASSSLIGGVTDTQYF
>TRBJ1-6|TRBV19|NA|TRBD1
TGTGCCAGTAGTAGACAGGGGCTGCATTCACCCCTCCACTTT
CASSRQGLHSPLHF
>TRBJ2-1|TRBV29-1|NA|TRBD1
TGCAGCGTCGCTAACCGGGACAGGGCTTACAATGAGCAGTTCTTC
CSVANRDRAYNEQFF
>TRBJ2-3|TRBV7-8|NA|TRBD2
TGTGCCAGCAGCTCCCCGGGACTAGCGGGAGTTATCGCAGATACGCAGTATTTT
CASSSPGLAGVIADTQYF
>TRBJ2-7|TRBV5-6|NA|NA
TGTGCCAGCAGCTTGTTAGTGAGCTCCTACGAGCAGTACTTC
CASSLLVSSYEQYF
>TRBJ1-5|TRBV19|NA|NA
TGTGCCAGTACCTCAGGGCCAGCCCTCGGTCAGCCCCAGCATTTT
CASTSGPALGQPQHF
>TRBJ1-4|TRBV9|NA|NA
TGTGCCAGCAGCCCAGAGACAAATGAAAAACTGTTTTTT
CASSPETNEKLFF
>TRBJ1-1|TRBV10-3|NA|NA
TGTGCCATCAGTGAAGGGGGAGGGGCGGGTGAGGCTTTCTTT
CAISEGGGAGEAFF
>TRBJ2-2|TRBV4-3|NA|NA
TGCGCCAGCAGCCAAGCAAGACACAGGACCGGGGAGCTGTTTTTT
CASSQARHRTGELFF
>TRBJ1-2|TRBV6-6|once|TRBD1
TGTGCCAGCAGTTCCGGACAGGGTTTATCTGGCTACACCTTC
CASSSGQGLSGYTF
>TRBJ2-1|TRBV10-1|few|NA
TGCGCCAGCAGTGAAGTTGTCCAGGTCCCCTACAATGAGCAGTTCTTC
CASSEVVQVPYNEQFF
>TRBJ1-2|TRBV23-1|NA|NA
TGCGCCAGCACCGAGCTAGAAACGGCGCATGGCTACACCTTC
CASTELETAHGYTF
>TRBJ2-7|TRBV18|NA|TRBD1
TGTGCCAGCTCACCTTCGACAGGGGACTACGAGCAGTACTTC
CASSPSTGDYEQYF
>TRBJ2-2|TRBV14|NA|TRBD1
TGTGCCAGCAGCAGACAGGGCTCCGGGGAGCTGTTTTTT
CASSRQGSGELFF
>TRBJ2-1|TRBV5-1|NA|NA
TGCGCCAGCAGCCCTCTAAGCTCCTACAATGAGCAGTTCTTC
CASSPLSSYNEQFF
>TRBJ1-5|TRBV19|NA|NA
TGTGCCAGTAGCCCGTCTGGGCGTCAGGGTCAGCCCCAGCATTTT
CASSPSGRQGQPQHF
>TRBJ2-3|TRBV7-9|NA|NA
TGTGCCAGCAGCTCACAAGGAGGGACAGATACGCAGTATTTT
CASSSQGGTDTQYF
>TRBJ1-1|TRBV6-2/TRBV6-3|once|NA
TGTGCCAGCAGTCCACGACTCTCTTTGAACACTGAAGCTTTCTTT
CASSPRLSLNTEAFF
>TRBJ2-7|TRBV5-1|NA|NA
TGCGCCAGCAGCTTGGTGTCCTTCTCCTACGAGCAGTACTTC
CASSLVSFSYEQYF
>TRBJ1-4|TRBV6-1|NA|NA
TGTGCCAGCAGTGAGTCAGGGTGGGGTGAAAAACTGTTTTTT
CASSESGWGEKLFF
>TRBJ2-1|TRBV5-4|NA|NA
TGTGCCAGCAGCTCGGCCGACAGTTTAGAGCAGTTCTTC
CASSSADSLEQFF
>TRBJ2-1|TRBV9|NA|TRBD2
TGTGCCAGCAGCGTAGGTGGTAGCGGGATGTACAATGAGCAGTTCTTC
CASSVGGSGMYNEQFF
>TRBJ2-3|TRBV7-2|NA|NA
TGTGCCAGCAGCTTAGAGGGAGTAGATACGCAGTATTTT
CASSLEGVDTQYF
>TRBJ1-6|TRBV7-3|NA|TRBD1
TGTGCCAGCAGCATCGGGACAGGGGATAATTCACCCCTCCACTTT
CASSIGTGDNSPLHF
>TRBJ2-1|TRBV10-1|NA|TRBD2
TGCGCCAGCAGCCCCGGGACTAGCGGATACAATGAGCAGTTCTTC
CASSPGTSGYNEQFF
>TRBJ1-5|TRBV28|NA|TRBD1
TGTGCCAGCAGTTTTGGCAGGGGGGTTCAGCCCCAGCATTTT
CASSFGRGVQPQHF
>TRBJ1-1|TRBV2|NA|TRBD1
TGTGCCAGCAGACGGTGGCGGACAGGGAACACTGAAGCTTTCTTT
CASRRWRTGNTEAFF
>TRBJ1-4|TRBV28|NA|NA
TGTGCCAGCAGTTCAGGCTCTACAGGGAGGGGTGAAAAACTGTTTTTT
CASSSGSTGRGEKLFF
>TRBJ2-1|TRBV7-9|NA|NA
TGTGCCAGCTTAAAGGCAGGGTCAAGGGAATACAATGAGCAGTTCTTC
CASLKAGSREYNEQFF
>TRBJ2-7|TRBV10-3|NA|TRBD2
TGTGCCATCAGCCCCGGGACTAGCGGTTACGAGCAGTACTTC
CAISPGTSGYEQYF
>TRBJ1-1|TRBV6-5|NA|NA
TGTGCCAGCACCCCAATGGCGACAGCTAACACTGAAGCTTTCTTT
CASTPMATANTEAFF
>TRBJ2-2|TRBV5-8|NA|TRBD2
TGTGCCAGCAGCCCCCTCCGGACTAGCGGAACTTCAAACACCGGGGAGCTGTTTTTT
CASSPLRTSGTSNTGELFF
>TRBJ2-1|TRBV27|NA|TRBD2
TGTGCCAGCAGACTAGCGGGAGAACGGGAGCAGTTCTTC
CASRLAGEREQFF
>TRBJ2-1|TRBV7-2|NA|TRBD1
TGTGCCAGCAGCTTCCGACAGGGGCAAGGCTCCTACAATGAGCAGTTCTTC
CASSFRQGQGSYNEQFF
>TRBJ1-6|TRBV10-3|NA|NA
TGTGCCATCAGGAACGCCCGAGGAAGCGATTCACCCCTCCACTTT
CAIRNARGSDSPLHF
>TRBJ2-1|TRBV15|NA|NA
TGTGCCACCAGCCCTACCCGCGCCCCTTCCAATGAGCAGTTCTTC
CATSPTRAPSNEQFF
>TRBJ2-2|TRBV5-1|NA|TRBD1
TGCGCCAGCAGCTGGGGACAGGGCGGTGTCGGGGAGCTGTTTTTT
CASSWGQGGVGELFF